This TCR beta chain was captured in a study of radiotherapy plus CTLA-4 blockade in lung cancer. On the study more broadly: Patients showed objective responses in 15% to 20% of cases, and disease control was achieved by approximately 30%.

This clone is a singleton in its sample. As yet, its antigen is unknown. General study findings and limits: Blood saw expansion of tumor-derived TCR clones after radiotherapy plus ipilimumab. Among reported predictors of response, early blood T cell clone dynamics with interferon-beta performed best.

The method was immunoSEQ multiplex PCR; TCRdb's version includes in-frame clones alone and lacks a portion of them. The sample shows tens of thousands of clones, 60% to 85% of them seen only once. This sequence originates from a human donor with non-small cell lung cancer who had a partial response to radiotherapy plus ipilimumab. Some clones in this sample may be carry-over from other donors' samples. Material: peripheral blood, obtained from a patient treated with radiotherapy plus ipilimumab.

CDR3 nucleotide sequence: TGTGCCAGCAGCCGGACCAGGGGGTACGAGCAGTACTTC. It translates to CASSRTRGYEQYF. The V and J genes are TRBV7-8 and TRBJ2-7; 7 bases line up with TRBD1. The CDR3 extends over 13 amino acids. V lost 5 bases and J lost 4; bases outside the gene matches: 5. Germline V gives CDR1 SGHVS, CDR2 FQNEAQ.